The 17 T cell receptor beta chains below come from one sample, sequenced in a study of blood T cell repertoires in COVID-19. Assay: immunoSEQ multiplex PCR; the TCRdb copy retains only in-frame clones and omits some. The sample has 450,000 to 600,000 clones; around 87% are singletons. Sequences were obtained from PBMCs or T cells enriched from blood (not recorded which). The receptor source for this set is a woman between 18 and 29 years old who had recovered from COVID-19.

Only a few counts were recorded for this clone. This chain joins TRBV5-5 and TRBJ1-5, with a possible D match to TRBD1 (5 bases). The CDR3 runs 18 residues. Germline CDR1 SGHKS, CDR2 YYEKEE (reference sequence). V was cut by 2 bases and J by 0 bases, with 18 bases left in between. The CDR3 coding sequence is TGTGCCAGCAGCTTCCGGGACTCCCTGGATTTTAGCAATCAGCCCCAGCATTTT. The encoded protein is CASSFRDSLDFSNQPQHF.

This clone is a singleton in its sample. The V call is TRBV5-1, the J call TRBJ1-1; 11 bases are shared with TRBD1. Germline lookup yields CDR1 SGHRS and CDR2 YFSETQ. This CDR3 comprises 14 residues. The V segment lost 6 bases and the J segment 6 bases; nucleotides outside the gene matches: 7. This CDR3 reads CASKRDRGSPEAFF. The CDR3 nucleotides read TGCGCCAGCAAGAGGGACAGGGGGTCTCCTGAAGCTTTCTTT.

The rearrangement links TRBV21-1 to TRBJ2-3; no check of the table's D call, TRBD2, against the DNA was made. TRBV21-1 is a pseudogene locus. The CDR3 has 14 amino acids. In DNA, the CDR3 is TGTGCCAGCAGCAAAGTTACTTCTACAGATACGCAGTATTTT. It encodes CASSKVTSTDTQYF.

This clone came up once. The chain uses TRBV7-9 and TRBJ2-2; TRBD1 matches at 9 bases. This CDR3 is built from 17 residues. The germline V gene encodes CDR1 SEHNR and CDR2 FQNEAQ (reference sequence). The junction had 11 bases not matched to a gene; V was cut back by 5 bases and J by 4 bases. CDR3 region: CASSAEQGAPGTGELFF. The DNA of the CDR3 is TGTGCCAGCAGCGCGGAACAGGGGGCGCCGGGCACCGGGGAGCTGTTTTTT.

By share, this clone ranks as medium-sized. The chain recombines TRBV19 with TRBJ1-1; D ambiguous. V shed 7 bases and J shed 3 bases, with 15 bases lying between them. CDR3 length: 14 amino acids. Germline CDR1 LNHDA, CDR2 SQIVND (reference sequence). Here the CDR3 DNA reads TGTGCCAGTACCCTAAACCAGGAGGACACTGAAGCTTTCTTT. Its protein product is CASTLNQEDTEAFF.

The chain couples TRBV30 to TRBJ2-1, with D tentatively TRBD1 (5 bases). V lost 1 base to trimming and J lost 0 bases, with 7 bases between them. CDR3 length: 14 amino acids. The germline gives CDR1 GTSNPN, CDR2 SVGIG (reference sequence). CDR3 protein: CAWSEGFSYNEQFF. The CDR3 DNA reads TGTGCCTGGAGTGAGGGGTTCTCCTACAATGAGCAGTTCTTC. Full variable domain (rest looked up from reference TRBV30 and TRBJ2-1): SQTIHQWPATLVQPVGSPLSLECTVEGTSNPNLYWYRQAAGRGLQLLFYSVGIGQISSEVPQNLSASRPQDRQFILSSKKLLLSDSGFYLCAWSEGFSYNEQFFGPGTRLTVL.

The chain recombines TRBV2 with TRBJ1-6; TRBD1 matches 8 bases. This CDR3 comprises 14 residues. Germline V gene lookup returns CDR1 SNHLY and CDR2 FYNNEI. Trimming at V came to 4 bases and at J to 9 bases, leaving 5 bases not matched to a gene. The CDR3, as DNA: TGTGCCAGCAGTGTAGGACAGGGAAGTTCACCCCTCCACTTT. Translating it yields CASSVGQGSSPLHF.

This sequence joins TRBV7-9 and TRBJ2-3, with 12 bases lining up with TRBD2. CDR1 and CDR2 (germline): SEHNR, FQNEAQ (reference sequence). The CDR3 contains 17 residues. Unmatched junction bases numbered 12, after V lost 10 bases and J lost 1 base. CDR3 amino acids: CATPTSGGGVRTDTQYF. CDR3 nucleotides: TGTGCCACGCCGACTAGCGGGGGAGGGGTGCGCACAGATACGCAGTATTTT.

This clone was seen once. This rearrangement joins TRBV10-3 to TRBJ1-1, with D unclear. Germline lookup yields CDR1 ENHRY and CDR2 SYGVKD. The length of the CDR3 is 13 residues. V lost 10 bases, J lost 3 bases, and 15 bases lay in between. The CDR3 protein is CATLRRGDTEAFF. CDR3 bases: TGTGCCACTCTCCGGCGGGGAGACACTGAAGCTTTCTTT.

The CDR3 nucleotides are TGTGCCAGTACACCGATCCCCTCCGGGTCCAAACTTAACACTGAAGCTTTCTTT. It encodes CASTPIPSGSKLNTEAFF. This chain links TRBV19 with TRBJ1-1; D gene ambiguous. Germline values: CDR1 LNHDA, CDR2 SQIVND (reference sequence). The CDR3 is 18 amino acids. V dropped 7 bases and J dropped 2 bases, with 26 bases sitting between them.

This chain links TRBV3-1 (or the pseudogene TRBV3-2) with TRBJ2-1; D unresolved. The germline V and J ends were trimmed by 3 bases and 10 bases, with 22 bases remaining between them. There are 16 residues in the CDR3. Germline V gives CDR1 LGHDT, CDR2 YNNKEL (reference sequence). As DNA, the CDR3 is TGTGCCAGCAGCCACGTCAGCGAGCGCGCCAACACCGAGCAGTTCTTC. Protein: CASSHVSERANTEQFF.

This clone occurred once. This chain joins TRBV5-1 and TRBJ1-1; a possible D gene is TRBD1 (5 bases). V dropped 4 bases and J dropped 1 base, with 14 bases sitting between them. The CDR3 covers 15 residues. Germline V gene sequence: CDR1 SGHRS, CDR2 YFSETQ. DNA of the CDR3: TGCGCCAGCAGCCCCAACGGGGGAGGGAACACTGAAGCTTTCTTT. Residues: CASSPNGGGNTEAFF.

The chain joins TRBV10-3 to TRBJ2-2; 10 bases are shared with TRBD1. J lost 7 bases, V lost 6 bases, and 5 bases had no gene match. The CDR3 contains 14 residues. Germline V gives CDR1 ENHRY, CDR2 SYGVKD. CDR3 loop: CAISGTGAIGELFF. The CDR3 coding sequence is TGTGCCATCAGCGGGACAGGGGCGATCGGGGAGCTGTTTTTT.

The genes are TRBV19 and TRBJ2-1; D may be TRBD1 (5 bases). The germline V and J ends were trimmed by 3 bases and 5 bases, with 11 bases remaining between them. Germline CDR1 LNHDA, CDR2 SQIVND (reference sequence). The CDR3 extends over 14 amino acids. This CDR3 is CASSMGQLHNEQFF. The DNA of the CDR3 is TGTGCCAGTAGTATGGGGCAGCTCCACAATGAGCAGTTCTTC.

CDR3 sequence (DNA): TGCAGCGTTCGACAGTTGGGGGAGCAGTACTTC. Its translation: CSVRQLGEQYF. The chain couples TRBV29-1 to TRBJ2-7; possibly TRBD1 for D (5 bases). The CDR3 runs 11 residues. Trimming removed 5 bases from V and 7 bases from J, with 12 bases in between. In germline, CDR1 is SQVTM, CDR2 ANQGSEA.

Notes on this clone: The same CDR3 also results from other DNA sequences found in this sample. This chain joins TRBV5-1 and TRBJ2-7; 7 bases fit TRBD1. The germline V gene encodes CDR1 SGHRS and CDR2 YFSETQ. The CDR3 sequence is 15 residues long. With V trimmed by 0 bases and J by 3 bases, 6 bases remained unmatched. CDR3 nucleotides: TGCGCCAGCAGCTTGGAGAGACAGGGCGTCTACGAGCAGTACTTC. This codes for CASSLERQGVYEQYF. The full variable domain, in which reference TRBV5-1 and TRBJ2-7 provide the parts outside the CDR3, is KAGVTQTPRYLIKTRGQQVTLSCSPISGHRSVSWYQQTPGQGLQFLFEYFSETQRNKGNFPGRFSGRQFSNSRSEMNVSTLELGDSALYLCASSLERQGVYEQYFGPGTRLTVT.

The genes are TRBV7-8 and TRBJ1-2; 7 positions match TRBD1. The CDR3 has 14 amino acids. The J segment lost 7 bases and the V segment lost 8 bases, leaving 13 bases of the junction unmatched. CDR1 is SGHVS, CDR2 FQNEAQ, per germline. The DNA of the CDR3 is TGTGCCAGCCGGGGCGAGGGGGCTGGGTCTGGCTACACCTTC. Amino acids: CASRGEGAGSGYTF. The full variable domain, rest sourced from reference TRBV7-8 and TRBJ1-2, is GAGVSQSPRYKVAKRGQDVALRCDPISGHVSLFWYQQALGQGPEFLTYFQNEAQLDKSGLPSDRFFAERPEGSVSTLKIQRTQQEDSAVYLCASRGEGAGSGYTFGSGTRLTVV.